This T cell receptor (beta chain) was recovered during a study of blood T cell repertoires in COVID-19. About the study: Acute-phase and convalescent COVID-19 samples originated in the United States, Italy and Spain. Sources were T cells, B-cell-depleted T cells, or PBMCs; the material itself was cDNA or gDNA.

V was cut by 4 bases and J by 0 bases, with 10 bases left in between. Germline loops: CDR1 KGHDR, CDR2 SFDVKD. This CDR3 contains 15 residues. As originally analysed: Estimates of nucleated cell counts were drawn from the amplification of reference gene primers. Generated by immunoSEQ multiplex PCR, the TCRdb table keeps only in-frame clones and is missing some. V, J and clone size derive from that table, while D and trimming were established from the DNA sequence. The table lists about 100,000 clones, 85% of them singletons, with around 4% in the top ten. The rearrangement joins TRBV24-1 to TRBJ2-3; the D gene is possibly TRBD1 (6 bases). The sample comprised peripheral blood. The source is a man in his 60s with acute or convalescent COVID-19. CDR3 sequence reads: CATSDRQDSTDTQYF. The CDR3 nucleotides read TGTGCCACCAGTGACCGACAGGATAGCACAGATACGCAGTATTTT.